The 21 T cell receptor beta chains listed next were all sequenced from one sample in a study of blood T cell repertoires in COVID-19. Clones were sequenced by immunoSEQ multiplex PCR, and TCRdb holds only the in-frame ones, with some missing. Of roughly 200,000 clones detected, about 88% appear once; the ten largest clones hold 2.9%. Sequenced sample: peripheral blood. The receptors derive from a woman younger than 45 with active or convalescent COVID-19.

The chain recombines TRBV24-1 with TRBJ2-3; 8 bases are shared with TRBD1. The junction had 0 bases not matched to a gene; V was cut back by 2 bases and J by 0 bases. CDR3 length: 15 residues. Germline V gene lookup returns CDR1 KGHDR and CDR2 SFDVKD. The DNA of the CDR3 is TGTGCCACCAGTGATTGGACAGGGAGCACAGATACGCAGTATTTT. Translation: CATSDWTGSTDTQYF.

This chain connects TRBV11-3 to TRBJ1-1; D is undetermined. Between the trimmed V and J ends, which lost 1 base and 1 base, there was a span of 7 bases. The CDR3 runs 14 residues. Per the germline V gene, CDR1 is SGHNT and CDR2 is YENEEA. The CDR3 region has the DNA TGTGCCAGCAGCTTAGGGGCAGCGAACACTGAAGCTTTCTTT. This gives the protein CASSLGAANTEAFF.

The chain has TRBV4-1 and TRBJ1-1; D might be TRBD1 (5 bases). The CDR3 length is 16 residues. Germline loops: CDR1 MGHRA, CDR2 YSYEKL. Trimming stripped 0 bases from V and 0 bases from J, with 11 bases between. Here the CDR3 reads CASSQDDRYMNTEAFF. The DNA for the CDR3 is TGCGCCAGCAGCCAAGATGACAGATACATGAACACTGAAGCTTTCTTT.

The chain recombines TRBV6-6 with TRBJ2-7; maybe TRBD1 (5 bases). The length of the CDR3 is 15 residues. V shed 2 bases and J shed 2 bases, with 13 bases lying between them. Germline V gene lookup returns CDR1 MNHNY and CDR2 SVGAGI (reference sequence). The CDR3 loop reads CASSYGPDRAYEQYF. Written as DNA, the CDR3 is TGTGCCAGCAGTTACGGTCCCGACAGAGCCTACGAGCAGTACTTC.

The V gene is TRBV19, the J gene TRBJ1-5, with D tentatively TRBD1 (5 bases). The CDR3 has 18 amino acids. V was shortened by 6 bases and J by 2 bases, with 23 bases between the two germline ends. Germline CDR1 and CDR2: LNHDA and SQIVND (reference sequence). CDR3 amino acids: CASRATGGGIGGNQPQHF. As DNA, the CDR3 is TGTGCCAGTAGAGCCACAGGCGGCGGAATTGGGGGCAATCAGCCCCAGCATTTT.

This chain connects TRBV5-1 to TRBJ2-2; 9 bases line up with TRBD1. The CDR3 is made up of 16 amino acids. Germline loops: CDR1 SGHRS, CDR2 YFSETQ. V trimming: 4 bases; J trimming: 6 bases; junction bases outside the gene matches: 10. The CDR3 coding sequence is TGCGCCAGCAGCCCATATGGACAGGGGAGGCCCGGGGAGCTGTTTTTT. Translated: CASSPYGQGRPGELFF.

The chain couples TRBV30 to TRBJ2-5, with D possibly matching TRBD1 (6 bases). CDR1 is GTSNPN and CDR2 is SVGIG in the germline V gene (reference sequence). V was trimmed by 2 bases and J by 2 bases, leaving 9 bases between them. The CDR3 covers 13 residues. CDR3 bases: TGTGCCTGGAGTAAGGGGACACAAGAGACCCAGTACTTC. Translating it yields CAWSKGTQETQYF.

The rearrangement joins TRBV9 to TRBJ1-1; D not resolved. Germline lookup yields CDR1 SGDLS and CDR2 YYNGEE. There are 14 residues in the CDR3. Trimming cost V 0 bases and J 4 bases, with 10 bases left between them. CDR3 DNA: TGTGCCAGCAGCGTAGAACCAGGCAGCACTGAAGCTTTCTTT. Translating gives CASSVEPGSTEAFF.

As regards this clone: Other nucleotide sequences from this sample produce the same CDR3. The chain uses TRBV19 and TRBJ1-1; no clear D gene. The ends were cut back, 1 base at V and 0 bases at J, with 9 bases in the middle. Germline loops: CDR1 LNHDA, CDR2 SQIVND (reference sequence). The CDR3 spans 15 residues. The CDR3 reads CASSIGGGMNTEAFF. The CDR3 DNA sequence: TGTGCCAGTAGTATAGGGGGAGGGATGAACACTGAAGCTTTCTTT. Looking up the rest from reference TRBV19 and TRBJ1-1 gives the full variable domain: DGGITQSPKYLFRKEGQNVTLSCEQNLNHDAMYWYRQDPGQGLRLIYYSQIVNDFQKGDIAEGYSVSREKKESFPLTVTSAQKNPTAFYLCASSIGGGMNTEAFFGQGTRLTVV.

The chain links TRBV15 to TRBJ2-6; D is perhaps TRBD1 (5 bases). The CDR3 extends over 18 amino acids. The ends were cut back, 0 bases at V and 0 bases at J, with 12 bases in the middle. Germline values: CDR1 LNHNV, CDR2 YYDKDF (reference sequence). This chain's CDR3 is CATSREGRTLSGANVLTF. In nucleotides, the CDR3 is TGTGCCACCAGCAGAGAGGGGCGAACCCTCTCTGGGGCCAACGTCCTGACTTTC.

In DNA form, the CDR3 reads TGTGCCACCAGTGGGCTGGACAGTAGCACAGATACGCAGTATTTT. This gives the protein CATSGLDSSTDTQYF. This chain connects TRBV24-1 to TRBJ2-3; perhaps TRBD1 as D (6 bases). This CDR3 has 15 residues. CDR1 KGHDR and CDR2 SFDVKD come from the germline V gene. Trimming pared 5 bases from V and 0 bases from J, leaving 11 bases between.

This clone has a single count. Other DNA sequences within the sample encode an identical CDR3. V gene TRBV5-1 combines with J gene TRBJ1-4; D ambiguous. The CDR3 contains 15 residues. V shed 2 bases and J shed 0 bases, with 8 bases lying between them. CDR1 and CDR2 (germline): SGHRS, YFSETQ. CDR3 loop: CASSLTGATNEKLFF. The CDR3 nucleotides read TGCGCCAGCAGCTTAACCGGTGCAACTAATGAAAAACTGTTTTTT.

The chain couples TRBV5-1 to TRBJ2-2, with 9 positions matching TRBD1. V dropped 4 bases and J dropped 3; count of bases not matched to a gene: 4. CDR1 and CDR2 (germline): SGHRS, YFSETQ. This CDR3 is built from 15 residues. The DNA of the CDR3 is TGCGCCAGCAGCGACCGGACAGGGGACACCGGGGAGCTGTTTTTT. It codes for CASSDRTGDTGELFF.

The CDR3 DNA follows: TGTGCCAGCAGTCTACAGGGTTTCAATCAGCCCCAGCATTTT. This codes for CASSLQGFNQPQHF. The V and J genes are TRBV5-4 and TRBJ1-5; D perhaps matches TRBD1 (6 bases). The germline gives CDR1 SGHNT, CDR2 YYREEE (reference sequence). CDR3 length: 14 amino acids. Between the trimmed V and J ends, which lost 5 bases and 3 bases, there was a span of 12 bases. The full variable domain, its missing parts supplied by reference TRBV5-4 and TRBJ1-5, is ETGVTQSPTHLIKTRGQQVTLRCSSQSGHNTVSWYQQALGQGPQFIFQYYREEENGRGNFPPRFSGLQFPNYSSELNVNALELDDSALYLCASSLQGFNQPQHFGDGTRLSIL.

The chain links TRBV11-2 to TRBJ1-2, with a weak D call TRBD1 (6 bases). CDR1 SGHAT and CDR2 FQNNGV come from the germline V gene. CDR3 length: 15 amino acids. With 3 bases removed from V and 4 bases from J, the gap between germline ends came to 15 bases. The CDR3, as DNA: TGTGCCAGCAGCTTCGGGGGGCGCCGTACCTATGGCTACACCTTC. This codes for CASSFGGRRTYGYTF.

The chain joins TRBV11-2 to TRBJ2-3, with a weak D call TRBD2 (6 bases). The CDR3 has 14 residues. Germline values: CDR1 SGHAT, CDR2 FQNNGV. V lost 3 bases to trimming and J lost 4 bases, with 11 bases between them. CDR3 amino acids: CASSLERRADTQYF. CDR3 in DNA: TGTGCCAGCAGCTTGGAGCGGAGGGCAGATACGCAGTATTTT.

Written as DNA, the CDR3 is TGTGCCAGCAGTCCCGGGACTAGTAGATACGAGCAGTACTTC. Its protein is CASSPGTSRYEQYF. This chain links TRBV6-5 with TRBJ2-7; 8 bases align to TRBD2. The CDR3 is 14 residues long. Germline-derived CDR1 and CDR2 are MNHEY and SVGAGI. V lost 5 bases and J lost 4; bases outside the gene matches: 7.

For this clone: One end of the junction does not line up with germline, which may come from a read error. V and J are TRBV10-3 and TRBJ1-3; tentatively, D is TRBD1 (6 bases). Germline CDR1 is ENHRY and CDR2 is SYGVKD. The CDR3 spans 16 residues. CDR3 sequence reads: CPGNLGGGQLLAPIYF. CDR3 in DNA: TGCCCTGGGAACCTTGGGGGGGGGCAGCTTTTGGCCCCCATATATTTT.

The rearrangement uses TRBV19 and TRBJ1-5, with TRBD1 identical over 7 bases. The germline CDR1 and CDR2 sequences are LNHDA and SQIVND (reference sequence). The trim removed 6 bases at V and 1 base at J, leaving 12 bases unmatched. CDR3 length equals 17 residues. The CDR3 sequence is CASRVYGDSYSNQPQHF. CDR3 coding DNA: TGTGCCAGTAGAGTATATGGGGACAGTTACAGCAATCAGCCCCAGCATTTT.

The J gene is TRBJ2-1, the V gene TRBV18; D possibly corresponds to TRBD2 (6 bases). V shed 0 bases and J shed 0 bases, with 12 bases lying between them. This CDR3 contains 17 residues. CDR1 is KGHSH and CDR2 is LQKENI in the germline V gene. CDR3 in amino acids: CASSPPTGESSYNEQFF. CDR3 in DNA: TGTGCCAGCTCACCACCGACGGGGGAGTCCTCCTACAATGAGCAGTTCTTC.

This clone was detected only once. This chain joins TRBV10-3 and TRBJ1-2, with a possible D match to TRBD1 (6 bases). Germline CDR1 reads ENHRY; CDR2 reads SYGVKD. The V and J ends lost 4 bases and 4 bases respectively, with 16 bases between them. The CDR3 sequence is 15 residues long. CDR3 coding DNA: TGTGCCATCAGTGCAGGCCCAGGGGATAGCTATGGCTACACCTTC. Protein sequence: CAISAGPGDSYGYTF.